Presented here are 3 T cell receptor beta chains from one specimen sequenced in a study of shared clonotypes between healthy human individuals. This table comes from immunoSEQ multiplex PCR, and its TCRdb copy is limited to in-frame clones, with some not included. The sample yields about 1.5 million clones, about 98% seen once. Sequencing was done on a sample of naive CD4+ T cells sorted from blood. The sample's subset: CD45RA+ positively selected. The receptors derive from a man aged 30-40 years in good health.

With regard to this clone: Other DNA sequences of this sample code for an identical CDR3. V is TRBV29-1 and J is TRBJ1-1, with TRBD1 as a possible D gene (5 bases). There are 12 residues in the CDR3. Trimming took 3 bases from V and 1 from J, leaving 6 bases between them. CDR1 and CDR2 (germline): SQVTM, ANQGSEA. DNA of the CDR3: TGCAGCGTTGATAGGGGGAACACTGAAGCTTTCTTT. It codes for CSVDRGNTEAFF.

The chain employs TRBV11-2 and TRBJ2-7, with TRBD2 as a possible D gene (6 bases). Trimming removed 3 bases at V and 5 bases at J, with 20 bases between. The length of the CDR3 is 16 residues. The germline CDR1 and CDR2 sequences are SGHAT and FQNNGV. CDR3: CASSFRSAGRVNEQYF. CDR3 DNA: TGTGCCAGCAGCTTCAGATCGGCGGGGCGGGTCAACGAGCAGTACTTC.

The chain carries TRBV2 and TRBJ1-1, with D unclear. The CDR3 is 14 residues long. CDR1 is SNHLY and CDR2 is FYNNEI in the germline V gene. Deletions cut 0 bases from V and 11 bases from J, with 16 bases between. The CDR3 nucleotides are TGTGCCAGCAGTGAAGCGCCACGTGATGCCGCCGCTTTCTTT. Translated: CASSEAPRDAAAFF. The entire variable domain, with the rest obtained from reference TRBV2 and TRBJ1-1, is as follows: EPEVTQTPSHQVTQMGQEVILRCVPISNHLYFYWYRQILGQKVEFLVSFYNNEISEKSEIFDDQFSVERPDGSNFTLKIRSTKLEDSAMYFCASSEAPRDAAAFFGQGTRLTVV.